This TCR beta chain was sequenced for a study of identical twins. The CDR3 runs 13 residues. Deletions cut 6 bases from V and 3 bases from J, with 11 bases between. Germline values: CDR1 MNHNS, CDR2 SASEGT. TCRdb reanalysed the 5' RACE reads using MiXCR and keeps one entry per CDR3 protein. The repertoire holds about 450,000 distinct CDR3 sequences, with under 20% as singletons. The chain couples TRBV6-1 to TRBJ1-1; no reliable D call. The sequenced sample was naive T cells sorted from blood. This sequence originates from a man over 45 in good health. CDR3 DNA: TGTGCCAGCAGAGCACCCCAGGACACTGAAGCTTTCTTT. Its protein is CASRAPQDTEAFF.